Listed below are T cell receptor beta chains from one sample, sequenced in a study of blood T cell repertoires in COVID-19. Assay used: immunoSEQ multiplex PCR; TCRdb lists only in-frame clones, some missing. The profile shows hundreds of thousands of clones, about 86% of them singletons. The source material was peripheral blood. These receptors all come from a man older than 75 with acute or convalescent COVID-19. Each CDR3 is given with its conserved first and last residue. The D gene is left open where the match is weak. Only part of the rows carry a size: once, few, many, or a class if the clone is expanded.

D gene	clone size	V gene	J gene	CDR3 protein	CDR3 DNA
TRBD1	-	TRBV9	TRBJ1-3	CASSVLPGTGAGNTIYF	TGTGCCAGCAGCGTACTCCCCGGGACAGGGGCTGGAAACACCATATATTTT
-	-	TRBV6-1	TRBJ2-7	CASSEWAGPYEQYF	TGTGCCAGCAGTGAATGGGCAGGTCCCTACGAGCAGTACTTC
-	once	TRBV18	TRBJ1-6	CASSPRGLGGTFHRSPLHF	TGTGCCAGCTCACCACGGGGCCTTGGGGGCACCTTCCACAGGTCACCCCTCCACTTT
TRBD1	-	TRBV7-9	TRBJ1-1	CASSPGQMNTEAFF	TGTGCCAGCAGCCCGGGACAGATGAACACTGAAGCTTTCTTT
TRBD1	-	TRBV11-2	TRBJ2-7	CASSPGTVNAQYF	TGTGCCAGCAGCCCCGGGACAGTTAACGCGCAGTACTTC
-	-	TRBV20-1	TRBJ1-1	CSASKDLNTEAFF	TGCAGTGCTAGTAAGGACTTGAACACTGAAGCTTTCTTT
-	-	TRBV6-1	TRBJ1-3	CASSERQVLSGNTIYF	TGTGCCAGCAGTGAGAGACAGGTTCTCTCTGGAAACACCATATATTTT
-	-	TRBV21-1	TRBJ2-1	CASLDRVYNEQFF	TGTGCCAGCCTGGACAGGGTCTACAATGAGCAGTTCTTC
TRBD1	-	TRBV28	TRBJ1-2	CASSLTGSGYTF	TGTGCCAGCAGTTTGACAGGGTCCGGCTACACCTTC
-	-	TRBV5-1	TRBJ2-7	CASSQTGTYEQYF	TGCGCCAGCAGCCAGACAGGAACCTACGAGCAGTACTTC
-	-	TRBV18	TRBJ1-1	CASSPLGASTEAFF	TGTGCCAGCTCACCACTGGGGGCGAGCACTGAAGCTTTCTTT
-	-	TRBV18	TRBJ2-7	CASSPSLGTGPYEQYF	TGTGCCAGCTCACCATCACTCGGAACAGGACCCTACGAGCAGTACTTC
-	-	TRBV19	TRBJ1-5	CARTPGVRGNQPQHF	TGTGCCCGAACGCCAGGGGTGAGGGGCAATCAGCCCCAGCATTTT